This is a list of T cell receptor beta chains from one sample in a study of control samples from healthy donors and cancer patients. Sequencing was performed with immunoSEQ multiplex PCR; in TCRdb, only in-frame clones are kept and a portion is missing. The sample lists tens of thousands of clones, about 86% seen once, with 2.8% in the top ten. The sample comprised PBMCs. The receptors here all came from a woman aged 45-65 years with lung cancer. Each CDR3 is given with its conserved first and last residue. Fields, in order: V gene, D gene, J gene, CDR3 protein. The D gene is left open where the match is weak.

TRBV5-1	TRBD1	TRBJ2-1	CASSEGQYYNEQFF
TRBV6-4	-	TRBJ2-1	CASSHRGVSSYNEQFF
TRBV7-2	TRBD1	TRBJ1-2	CASSLAGGTAGRYGYTF
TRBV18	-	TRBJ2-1	CASSPGIGQQNEQFF
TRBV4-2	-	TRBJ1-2	CASSQEANGGNYGYTF
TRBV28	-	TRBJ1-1	CASSPHTEAFF
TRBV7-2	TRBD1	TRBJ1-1	CASSFKGATIMNTEAFF
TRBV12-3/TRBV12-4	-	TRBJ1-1	CASSPRTEREAFF
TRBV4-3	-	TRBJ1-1	CASSRWTENTEAFF
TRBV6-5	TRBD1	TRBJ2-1	CASGLTGVAYNEQFF
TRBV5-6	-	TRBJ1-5	CASSFKGKGNQPQHF
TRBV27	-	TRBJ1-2	CASSLSPAGVHTF